This T cell receptor beta chain is from a study of blood T cell repertoires in COVID-19. The method was immunoSEQ multiplex PCR; TCRdb's version includes in-frame clones alone and lacks a portion of them. Here the sample spans roughly 140,000 clones, about nine tenths being singletons. The CDR3 has 13 residues. Germline lookup yields CDR1 MGHDK and CDR2 SYGVNS. J was trimmed by 6 bases and V by 3 bases; bases with no gene match: 3. The sequencing input was peripheral blood. The V call is TRBV25-1, the J call TRBJ1-2, with 8 bases lining up with TRBD1. This TCR came from a woman aged 55-70 years with active or convalescent COVID-19. The CDR3 protein is CASSDSDRDGYTF. DNA for the CDR3: TGTGCCAGCAGTGACTCGGACAGGGATGGCTACACCTTC.